The clone carrying this T cell receptor beta chain was observed a handful of times. These data are taken from a study of T cells in Graves' hyperthyroidism and ophthalmopathy. Amplified TCR beta CDR3 regions came from RNA transcripts. The TCR CDR3 was amplified in a first-round RT-PCR using the HTBI primer set. TCRdb recomputed calls from the multiplex PCR reads with MiXCR, one row per CDR3 protein. The table records roughly 550,000 distinct CDR3 sequences, about 16% of them present only once. V shed 6 bases and J 6 bases; nucleotides not matched to a gene: 14. CDR1 and CDR2 from the germline V gene are MNHNS and SASEGT. The length of the CDR3 is 17 residues.

What was sequenced was blood. This TCR was sampled from a woman under 40 with Graves' ophthalmopathy. The chain employs TRBV6-1 and TRBJ1-6; 7 nucleotides agree with TRBD1. The CDR3 nucleotides are TGTGCCAGCAGCCGGAAGGGGGCGAGGAAGGGTAATTCACCCCTCCACTTT. Amino acid sequence: CASSRKGARKGNSPLHF.